This paragraph reports one T cell receptor beta chain. Antigen specificity is unknown. The donors were in the approximately 120-subject validation cohort, distinct from the roughly 670-subject first cohort. V shed 6 bases and J 4 bases; nucleotides not matched to a gene: 6. From germline, CDR1 is LNHDA and CDR2 SQIVND (reference sequence). CDR3 size: 16 residues. These data originate in a study of cytomegalovirus exposure and HLA in healthy donors. About the study: A later analysis reported the same platform for the 100 to 150 validation repertoires and the roughly 670 first-cohort repertoires. The study's findings and limits: It was confirmed in vitro that a few of the CMV-associated chains were specific for CMV antigens. Generally TCR sequences proved uncommon, though certain public TCRs appeared in numerous donors.

Data came from immunoSEQ multiplex PCR; TCRdb stores just in-frame clones and leaves some out. This table has roughly 120,000 clones, about 82% appearing once. The source of this sequence is a man aged 18 to 30 in good health and CMV-seronegative. This chain connects TRBV19 to TRBJ2-2, with 12 bases fitting TRBD2. Sequenced material: PBMCs. CDR3 amino acids: CASRSTSGGLTGELFF. In DNA, the CDR3 is TGTGCCAGTAGGTCCACTAGCGGGGGGCTCACCGGGGAGCTGTTTTTT.